The source of this T cell receptor beta chain is a study of cytomegalovirus exposure and HLA in healthy donors. The study, taken as a whole, reports: Donor immune exposure was known only as CMV serostatus. HLA alleles showed associations with around 15,000 TCR beta sequences in a later analysis, at a 0.05 false discovery rate. Among TCR beta chains, those listed as cytomegalovirus-associated numbered over 150. Highest at DRB1 and lowest at HLA-C, TCR association rates differed among HLA loci in a later analysis.

Comments on this clone: As yet, its antigen is unknown.

CDR3 size: 12 residues. Germline assignment: CDR1 MNHEY and CDR2 SMNVEV (reference sequence). Trimming removed 5 bases at V and 7 bases at J, with 11 bases between. Amplification used 60 Vbeta primers and 13 Jbeta primers. The repertoire was sequenced with immunoSEQ multiplex PCR; TCRdb's copy has only in-frame clones and lacks some. The sample includes around 100,000 clones, around three quarters seen only once; the top ten take 4% to 5.5%. The sequenced sample consisted of PBMCs. The TCR comes from a man aged 25-45 years in good health and CMV-seropositive. The genes are TRBV27 and TRBJ2-5; a weak D match, TRBD1 (5 bases). CDR3 sequence (DNA): TGTGCCAGCAGTCCCCCCCAGGGGACCCAGTACTTC. Its translation: CASSPPQGTQYF.